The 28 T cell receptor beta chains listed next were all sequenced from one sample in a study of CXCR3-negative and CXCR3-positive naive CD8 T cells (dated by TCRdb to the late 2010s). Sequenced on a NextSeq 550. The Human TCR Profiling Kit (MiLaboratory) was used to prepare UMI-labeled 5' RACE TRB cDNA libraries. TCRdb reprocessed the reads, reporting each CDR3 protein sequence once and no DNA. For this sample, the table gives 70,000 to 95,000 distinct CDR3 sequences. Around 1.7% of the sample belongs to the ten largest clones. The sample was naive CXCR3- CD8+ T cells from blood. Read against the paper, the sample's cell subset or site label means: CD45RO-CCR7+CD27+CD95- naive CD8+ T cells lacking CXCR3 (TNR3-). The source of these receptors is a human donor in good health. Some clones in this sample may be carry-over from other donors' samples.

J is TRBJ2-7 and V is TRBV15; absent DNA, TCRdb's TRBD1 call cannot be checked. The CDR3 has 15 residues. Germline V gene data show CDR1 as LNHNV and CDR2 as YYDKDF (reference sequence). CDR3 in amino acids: CATSAGTPRSYEQYF.

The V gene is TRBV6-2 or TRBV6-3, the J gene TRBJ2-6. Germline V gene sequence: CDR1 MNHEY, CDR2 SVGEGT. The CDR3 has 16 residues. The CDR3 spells CASSTEILSGANVLTF.

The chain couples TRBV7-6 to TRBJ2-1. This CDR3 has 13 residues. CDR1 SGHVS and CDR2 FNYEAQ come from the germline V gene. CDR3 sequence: CASSLQGSIEQFF.

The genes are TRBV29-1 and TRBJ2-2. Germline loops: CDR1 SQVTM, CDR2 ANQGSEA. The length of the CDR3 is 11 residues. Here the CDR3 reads CSVEYTGELFF.

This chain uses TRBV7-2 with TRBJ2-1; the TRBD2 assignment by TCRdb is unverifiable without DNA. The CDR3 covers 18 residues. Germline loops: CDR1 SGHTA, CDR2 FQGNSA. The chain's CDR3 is CACRVPPSSGGARNEQFF.

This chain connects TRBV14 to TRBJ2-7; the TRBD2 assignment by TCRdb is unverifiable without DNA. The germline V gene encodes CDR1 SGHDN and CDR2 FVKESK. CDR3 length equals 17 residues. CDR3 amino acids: CASSQEGLAGEGYEQYF.

The chain's CDR3 is CASSLTDGGQPQHF. V and J are TRBV27 and TRBJ1-5; TCRdb gives TRBD1 as the D gene, but with no DNA this cannot be confirmed. The CDR3 contains 14 residues. Germline CDR1 MNHEY, CDR2 SMNVEV (reference sequence).

CDR3: CASSGGLTDTQYF. This rearrangement joins TRBV7-2 to TRBJ2-3; TCRdb indicates TRBD2, and absent DNA this call remains unverified. The germline V gene encodes CDR1 SGHTA and CDR2 FQGNSA. The CDR3 sequence is 13 residues long.

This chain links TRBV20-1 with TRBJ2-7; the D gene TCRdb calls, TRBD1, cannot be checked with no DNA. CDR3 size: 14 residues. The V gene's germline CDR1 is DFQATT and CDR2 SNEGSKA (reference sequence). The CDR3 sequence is CSARDLQVSYEQYF.

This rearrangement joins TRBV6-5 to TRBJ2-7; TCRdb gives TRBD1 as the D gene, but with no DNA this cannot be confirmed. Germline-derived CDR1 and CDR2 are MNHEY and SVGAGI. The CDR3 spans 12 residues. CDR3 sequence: CASSMTGYEQYF.

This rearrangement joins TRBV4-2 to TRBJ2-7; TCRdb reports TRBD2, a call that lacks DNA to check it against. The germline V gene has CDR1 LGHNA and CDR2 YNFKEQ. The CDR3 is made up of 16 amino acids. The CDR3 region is CASSQASGDPTYEQYF.

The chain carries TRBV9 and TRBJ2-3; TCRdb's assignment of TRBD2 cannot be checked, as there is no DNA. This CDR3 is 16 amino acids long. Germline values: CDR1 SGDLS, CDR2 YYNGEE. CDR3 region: CASSLSGGPVADTQYF.

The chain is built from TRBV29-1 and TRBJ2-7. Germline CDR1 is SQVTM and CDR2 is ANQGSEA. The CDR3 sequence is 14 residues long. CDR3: CSVEGVDSSYEQYF.

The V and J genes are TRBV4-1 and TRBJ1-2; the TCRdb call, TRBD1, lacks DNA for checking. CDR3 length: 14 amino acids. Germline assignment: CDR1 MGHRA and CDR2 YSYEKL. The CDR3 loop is CASSPVDTVYGYTF.

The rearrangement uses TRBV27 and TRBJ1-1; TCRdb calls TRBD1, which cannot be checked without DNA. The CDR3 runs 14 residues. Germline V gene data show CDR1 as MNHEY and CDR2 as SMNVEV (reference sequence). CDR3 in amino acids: CASSLSPGATEAFF.

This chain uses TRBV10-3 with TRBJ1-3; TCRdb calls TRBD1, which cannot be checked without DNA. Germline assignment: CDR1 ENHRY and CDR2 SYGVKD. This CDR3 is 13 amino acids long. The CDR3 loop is CAITGGAGNTIYF.

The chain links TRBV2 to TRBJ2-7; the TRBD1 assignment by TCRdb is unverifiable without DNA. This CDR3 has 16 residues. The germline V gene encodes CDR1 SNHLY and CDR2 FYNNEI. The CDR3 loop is CASSDGGTGGLGEQYF.

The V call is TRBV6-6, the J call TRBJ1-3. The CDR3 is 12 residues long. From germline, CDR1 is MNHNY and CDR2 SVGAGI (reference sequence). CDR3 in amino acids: CASSYSGNTIYF.

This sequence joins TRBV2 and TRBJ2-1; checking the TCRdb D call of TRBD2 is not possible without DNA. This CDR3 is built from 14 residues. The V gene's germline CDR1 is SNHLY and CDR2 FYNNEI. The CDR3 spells CASSLGLAGDEQFF.

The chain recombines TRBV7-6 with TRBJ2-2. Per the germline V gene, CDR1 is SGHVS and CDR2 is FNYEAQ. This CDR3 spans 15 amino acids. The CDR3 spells CASSLRPGNTGELFF.

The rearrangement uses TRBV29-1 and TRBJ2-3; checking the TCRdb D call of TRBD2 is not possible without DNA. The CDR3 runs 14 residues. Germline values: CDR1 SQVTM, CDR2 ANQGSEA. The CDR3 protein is CSVDGGWGSDTQYF.

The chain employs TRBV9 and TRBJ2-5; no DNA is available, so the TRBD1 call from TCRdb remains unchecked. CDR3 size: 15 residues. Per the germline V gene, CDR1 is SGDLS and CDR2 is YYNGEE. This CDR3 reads CASSFTSSPQETQYF.

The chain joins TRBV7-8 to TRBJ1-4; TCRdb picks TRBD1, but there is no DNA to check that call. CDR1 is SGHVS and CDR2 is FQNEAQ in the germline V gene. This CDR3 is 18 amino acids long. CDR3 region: CASSSEMLNRGMLEKLFF.

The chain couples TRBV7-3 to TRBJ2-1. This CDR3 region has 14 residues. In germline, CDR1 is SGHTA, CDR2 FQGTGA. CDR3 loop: CATRRLYRYNEQFF. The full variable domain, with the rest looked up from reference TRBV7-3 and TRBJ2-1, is GAGVSQTPSNKVTEKGKYVELRCDPISGHTALYWYRQSLGQGPEFLIYFQGTGAADDSGLPNDRFFAVRPEGSVSTLKIQRTERGDSAVYLCATRRLYRYNEQFFGPGTRLTVL.

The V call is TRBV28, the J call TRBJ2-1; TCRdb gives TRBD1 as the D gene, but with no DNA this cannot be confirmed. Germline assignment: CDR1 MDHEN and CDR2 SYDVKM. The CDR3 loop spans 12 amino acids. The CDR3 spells CASRGDSNEQFF.

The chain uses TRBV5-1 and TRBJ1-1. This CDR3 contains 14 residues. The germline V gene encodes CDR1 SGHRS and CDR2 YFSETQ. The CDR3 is CASSLTRRDTEAFF. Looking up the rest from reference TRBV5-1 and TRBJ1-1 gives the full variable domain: KAGVTQTPRYLIKTRGQQVTLSCSPISGHRSVSWYQQTPGQGLQFLFEYFSETQRNKGNFPGRFSGRQFSNSRSEMNVSTLELGDSALYLCASSLTRRDTEAFFGQGTRLTVV.

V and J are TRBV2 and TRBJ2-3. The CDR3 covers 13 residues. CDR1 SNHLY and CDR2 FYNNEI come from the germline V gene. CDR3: CASSASETDTQYF.

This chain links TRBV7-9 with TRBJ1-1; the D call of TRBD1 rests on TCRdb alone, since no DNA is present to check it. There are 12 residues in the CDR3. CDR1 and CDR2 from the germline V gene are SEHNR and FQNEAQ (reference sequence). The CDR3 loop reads CASSQGFTEAFF.